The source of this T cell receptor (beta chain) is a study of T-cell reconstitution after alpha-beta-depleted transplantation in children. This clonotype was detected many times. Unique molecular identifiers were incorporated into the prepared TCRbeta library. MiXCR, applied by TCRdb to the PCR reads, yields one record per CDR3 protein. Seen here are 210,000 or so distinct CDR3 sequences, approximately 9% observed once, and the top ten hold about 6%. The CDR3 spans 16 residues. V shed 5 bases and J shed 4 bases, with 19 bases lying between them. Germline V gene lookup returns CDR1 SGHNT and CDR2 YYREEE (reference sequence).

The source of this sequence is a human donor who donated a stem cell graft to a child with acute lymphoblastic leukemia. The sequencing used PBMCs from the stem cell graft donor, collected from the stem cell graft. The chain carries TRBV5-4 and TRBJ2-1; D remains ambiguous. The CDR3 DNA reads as TGTGCCAGCAGTACGTTAGTGAATTTGGGATACAATGAGCAGTTCTTC. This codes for CASSTLVNLGYNEQFF.